In this sample, the clone carrying this T cell receptor (beta chain) turned up a few times. Unique molecular identifiers featured in how the TCRbeta library was prepared. TCRdb re-analysed the PCR reads in MiXCR, keeping a single row per CDR3 protein. This table holds roughly 340,000 distinct CDR3 sequences, 16% found once. The ends were cut back, 3 bases at V and 0 bases at J, with 23 bases in the middle. The CDR3 totals 19 residues. Germline V lookup: CDR1 SGDLS, CDR2 YYNGEE. This specimen belongs to a study of T-cell reconstitution after alpha-beta-depleted transplantation in children. The sequencing here drew on PBMCs, mostly from graft donor cells, taken 360 days after TCRalphabeta/CD19-depleted stem cell transplant. The chain has TRBV9 and TRBJ2-3; possibly TRBD1 for D (5 bases). This TCR was recovered from a male patient aged 2-15 years who had a stem cell transplant for acute lymphoblastic leukemia, so the T cells may come from the graft donor. The DNA of the CDR3 is TGTGCCAGCAGCGCCACCCGAGGCGGAGCAGGGCTTAGCACAGATACGCAGTATTTT. This sequence encodes CASSATRGGAGLSTDTQYF.